Included here is one T cell receptor beta chain sequence, with context. Described time point: blood 2 weeks post-SBRT. Treatment described: 15 Gy SBRT to primary tumor, nephrectomy 4 weeks later. After SBRT, blood was collected at 2 and 4 weeks, plus baseline. This sample was included in a study of radiation and T cells in renal cell carcinoma. Germline CDR1 is SNHLY and CDR2 is FYNNEI. The CDR3 consists of 12 residues. The germline V and J ends were trimmed by 8 bases and 4 bases, with 11 bases remaining between them. This table comes from immunoSEQ multiplex PCR, and its TCRdb copy is limited to in-frame clones, with some not included. The profile shows 120,000 or so clones, 81% of them singletons.

V and J are TRBV2 and TRBJ2-5; possibly TRBD2 for D (6 bases). This material consisted of blood, taken from a patient whose treatment included radiotherapy and nephrectomy. This sequence originates from a man over 45 with renal cell carcinoma. In DNA form, the CDR3 reads TGTGCCAGCCGGGTGGGGGGAGAGACCCAGTACTTC. Translated, it gives CASRVGGETQYF. The full variable domain, in which reference TRBV2 and TRBJ2-5 provide the parts outside the CDR3, is EPEVTQTPSHQVTQMGQEVILRCVPISNHLYFYWYRQILGQKVEFLVSFYNNEISEKSEIFDDQFSVERPDGSNFTLKIRSTKLEDSAMYFCASRVGGETQYFGPGTRLLVL.